This entry lists 7 T cell receptor beta chains sequenced from one sample in a study of T cell repertoires in cytomegalovirus infection. TCRdb re-called the reads with MiXCR, one entry per CDR3 protein. Of almost 500,000 distinct CDR3 sequences in the sample, about 11% were seen once. The sequenced sample was PBMCs. The receptors were gathered from a human donor in good health (CMV status not recorded). Some clones in this sample may be carry-over from other donors' samples.

This clonotype came up many times. The genes are TRBV6-1 and TRBJ2-5; D perhaps matches TRBD1 (6 bases). CDR1 MNHNS and CDR2 SASEGT come from the germline V gene. V lost 5 bases, J lost 1 base, and 11 bases lay in between. The CDR3 covers 14 residues. CDR3 coding DNA: TGTGCCAGCAGTCTCGACAGGATCCAAGAGACCCAGTACTTC. Amino acid sequence: CASSLDRIQETQYF.

This clonotype showed up just a few times. J is TRBJ2-5 and V is TRBV20-1; D not certain. The V end lost 2 bases, the J end lost 5 bases, and 6 bases lay between the germline ends. CDR3 size: 11 residues. The germline V gene encodes CDR1 DFQATT and CDR2 SNEGSKA (reference sequence). The CDR3 reads CSARKAETQYF. The CDR3 DNA is TGCAGTGCTAGAAAGGCCGAGACCCAGTACTTC.

This clonotype was picked up many times. The J gene is TRBJ2-1, the V gene TRBV7-6; 9 bases are a match to TRBD2. The V and J ends lost 5 bases and 6 bases, in that order; junction bases with no gene match: 14. There are 17 residues in the CDR3. From germline, CDR1 is SGHVS and CDR2 FNYEAQ. The CDR3, as DNA: TGTGCCAGCAGCCGACGGAGCTTAGCGGGGGCGGGCAATGAGCAGTTCTTC. Amino acid sequence: CASSRRSLAGAGNEQFF.

This rearrangement joins TRBV10-3 to TRBJ2-7; 7 bases are a match to TRBD1. The ends lost 2 bases at V and 6 bases at J; junction bases unmatched: 10. Per the germline V gene, CDR1 is ENHRY and CDR2 is SYGVKD. This CDR3 region has 15 residues. In DNA form, the CDR3 reads TGTGCCATCAGTGAGCTGACAGGGTGCCTCTCCGAGCAGTACTTC. This translates into CAISELTGCLSEQYF.

This clonotype was recorded a few times. The chain couples TRBV5-4 to TRBJ2-1, with D unresolved. Looked up from germline, CDR1 is SGHNT and CDR2 is YYREEE (reference sequence). This CDR3 has 15 amino acids. Between the trimmed V and J ends, which lost 0 bases and 6 bases, there was a span of 13 bases. CDR3 sequence (DNA): TGTGCCAGCAGCTTGGAGCCTATCCTCGTCAATGAGCAGTTCTTC. Translating gives CASSLEPILVNEQFF. The whole variable domain, filled in from reference TRBV5-4 and TRBJ2-1, reads ETGVTQSPTHLIKTRGQQVTLRCSSQSGHNTVSWYQQALGQGPQFIFQYYREEENGRGNFPPRFSGLQFPNYSSELNVNALELDDSALYLCASSLEPILVNEQFFGPGTRLTVL.

The sample holds many counts of this clonotype. The V call is TRBV7-2, the J call TRBJ2-5; possibly TRBD2 for D (5 bases). This CDR3 spans 14 amino acids. The germline CDR1 and CDR2 sequences are SGHTA and FQGNSA. Trimming took 2 bases from V and 4 from J, leaving 11 bases between them. The CDR3 DNA reads TGTGCCAGCAGCTTAACGAGGGAAGGAGAGACCCAGTACTTC. Translation gives CASSLTREGETQYF.

Ten or more counts support this clonotype. CDR3 sequence reads: CAIRGLADQETQYF. The CDR3 coding sequence is TGTGCCATCAGGGGGCTAGCGGACCAAGAGACCCAGTACTTC. This chain joins TRBV10-3 and TRBJ2-5; TRBD2 aligns across 7 bases. The germline CDR1 and CDR2 sequences are ENHRY and SYGVKD. The CDR3 is 14 residues long. V lost 6 bases and J lost 0; bases outside the gene matches: 4.